The entry below describes one TCR beta chain. Its antigen remains unidentified. The DNA is omitted, as the CDR3 cannot be located on it reliably, and the CDR3 follows TCRdb's listing. This specimen belongs to a study of cytomegalovirus exposure and HLA in healthy donors. General study results and limits: Later analysis reportedly placed an Asian-associated ancestry cluster below the roughly 680-donor mean in N-insertions. CMV antigen specificity was confirmed in vitro for three CMV-associated chains. In terms of immune exposure information, only CMV serostatus was available.

CDR1 is SGHDT, CDR2 YYEEEE, per germline. Counting both end residues, the CDR3 totals 14 amino acids. The study ran its PCR with 60 Vbeta and 13 Jbeta primers. Original methodology: In a later analysis, the count reached 75 million to 90 million unique TCR beta chains, with around 11 million shared. Using immunoSEQ multiplex PCR, the repertoire was profiled, and TCRdb retains in-frame clones only, with some absent. The V and J calls and the clone size are those of that table, but D and trimming were determined from the DNA. The ten top clones account for about 3.2%, within a sample of about 99,000 clones.

The V and J genes are TRBV5-6 and TRBJ2-3; TRBD2, the D gene given by the table, was not confirmed from the DNA. Material for sequencing was PBMCs. The TCR originated in a man in his forties in good health and CMV-seronegative. Here the CDR3 reads CASSLSGTLGTQYF.